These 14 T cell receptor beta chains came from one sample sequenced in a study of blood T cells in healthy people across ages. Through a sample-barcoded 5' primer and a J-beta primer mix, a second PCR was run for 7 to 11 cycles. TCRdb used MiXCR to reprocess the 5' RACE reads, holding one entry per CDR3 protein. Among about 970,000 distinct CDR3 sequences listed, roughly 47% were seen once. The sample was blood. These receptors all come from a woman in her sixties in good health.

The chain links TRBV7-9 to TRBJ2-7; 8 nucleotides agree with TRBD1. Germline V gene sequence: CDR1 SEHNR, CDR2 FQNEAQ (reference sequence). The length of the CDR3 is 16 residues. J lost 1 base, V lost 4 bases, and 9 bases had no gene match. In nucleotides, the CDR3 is TGTGCCAGCAGCTCAGTTTCCAGGGGGCGATCCTACGAGCAGTACTTC. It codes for CASSSVSRGRSYEQYF.

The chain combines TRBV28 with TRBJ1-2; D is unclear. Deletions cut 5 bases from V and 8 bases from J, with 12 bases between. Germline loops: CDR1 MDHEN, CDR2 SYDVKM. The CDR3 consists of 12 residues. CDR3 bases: TGTGCCAGCAGTCTCGTCCGCCGAGGCTACACCTTC. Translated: CASSLVRRGYTF.

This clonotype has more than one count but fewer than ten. This chain's CDR3 is CASSQFVPQETQYF. Here the CDR3 DNA reads TGTGCCAGCAGCCAATTTGTGCCCCAAGAGACCCAGTACTTC. V is TRBV3-1 and J is TRBJ2-5; unclear D gene. This CDR3 has 14 residues. Germline V CDR1 and CDR2: LGHDT, YNNKEL (reference sequence). V was shortened by 2 bases and J by 1 base, with 8 bases between the two germline ends.

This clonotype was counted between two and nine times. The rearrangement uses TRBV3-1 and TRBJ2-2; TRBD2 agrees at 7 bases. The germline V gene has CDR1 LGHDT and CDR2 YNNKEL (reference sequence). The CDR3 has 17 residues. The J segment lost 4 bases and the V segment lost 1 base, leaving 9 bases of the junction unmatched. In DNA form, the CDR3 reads TGTGCCAGCAGCCAAGTACGGGGGAGGGCCCCCACCGGGGAGCTGTTTTTT. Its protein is CASSQVRGRAPTGELFF.

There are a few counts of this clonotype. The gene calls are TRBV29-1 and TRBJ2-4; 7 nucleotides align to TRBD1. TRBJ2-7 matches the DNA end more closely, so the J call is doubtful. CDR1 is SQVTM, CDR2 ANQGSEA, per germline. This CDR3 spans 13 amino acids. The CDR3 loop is CSVRGQLSYEQYF. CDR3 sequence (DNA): TGCAGCGTACGGGGACAGTTGTCCTACGAGCAGTACTTC.

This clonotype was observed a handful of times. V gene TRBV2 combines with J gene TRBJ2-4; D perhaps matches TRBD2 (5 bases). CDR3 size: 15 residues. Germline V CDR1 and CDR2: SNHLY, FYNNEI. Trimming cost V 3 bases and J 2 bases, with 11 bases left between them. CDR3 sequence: CASSDSSLTKNIQYF. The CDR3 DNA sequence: TGTGCCAGCAGTGACTCTAGCTTGACCAAAAACATTCAGTACTTC.

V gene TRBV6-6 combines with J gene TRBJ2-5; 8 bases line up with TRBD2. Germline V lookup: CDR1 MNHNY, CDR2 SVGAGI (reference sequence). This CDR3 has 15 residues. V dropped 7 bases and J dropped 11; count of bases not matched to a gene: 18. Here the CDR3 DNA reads TGTGCCAGCAATCAACTAGCGGAGCACCACAATGAGCAGTACTTC. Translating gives CASNQLAEHHNEQYF.

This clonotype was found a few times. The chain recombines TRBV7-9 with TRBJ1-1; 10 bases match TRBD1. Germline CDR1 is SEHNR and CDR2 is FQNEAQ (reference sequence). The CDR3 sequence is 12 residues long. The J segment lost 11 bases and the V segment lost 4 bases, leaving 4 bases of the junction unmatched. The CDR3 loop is CASSSGTGAAFF. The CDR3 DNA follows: TGTGCCAGCAGCTCCGGGACAGGGGCTGCTTTCTTT.

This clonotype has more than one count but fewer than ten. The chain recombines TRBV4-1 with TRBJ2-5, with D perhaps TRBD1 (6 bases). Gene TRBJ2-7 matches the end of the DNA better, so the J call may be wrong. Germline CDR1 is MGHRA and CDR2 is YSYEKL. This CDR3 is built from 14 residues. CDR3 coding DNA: TGCGCCAGCAGCGAGAGGTACAGGGAAACCGAGCAGTACTTC. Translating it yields CASSERYRETEQYF.

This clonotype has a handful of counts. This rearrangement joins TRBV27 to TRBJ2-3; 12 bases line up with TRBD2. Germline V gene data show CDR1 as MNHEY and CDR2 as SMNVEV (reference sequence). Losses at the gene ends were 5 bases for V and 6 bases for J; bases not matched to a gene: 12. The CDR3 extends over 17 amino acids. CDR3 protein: CASSPLLAGGPRDTQYF. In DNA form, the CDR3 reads TGTGCCAGCAGTCCCCTTCTAGCGGGAGGGCCCAGGGATACGCAGTATTTT.

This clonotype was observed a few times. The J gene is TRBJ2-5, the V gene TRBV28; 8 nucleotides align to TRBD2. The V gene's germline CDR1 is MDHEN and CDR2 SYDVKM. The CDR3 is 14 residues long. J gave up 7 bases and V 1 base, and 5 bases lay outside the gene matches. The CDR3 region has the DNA TGTGCCAGCAGTTTATTCGGGAGGGATGCGACCCAGTACTTC. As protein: CASSLFGRDATQYF.

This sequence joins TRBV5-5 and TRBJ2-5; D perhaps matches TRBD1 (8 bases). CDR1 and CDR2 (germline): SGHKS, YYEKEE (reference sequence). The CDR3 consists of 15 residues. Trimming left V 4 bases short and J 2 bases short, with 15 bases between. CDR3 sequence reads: CASSRYRGGQETQYF. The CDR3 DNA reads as TGTGCCAGCAGCAGATACAGGGGGGGTCAAGAGACCCAGTACTTC.

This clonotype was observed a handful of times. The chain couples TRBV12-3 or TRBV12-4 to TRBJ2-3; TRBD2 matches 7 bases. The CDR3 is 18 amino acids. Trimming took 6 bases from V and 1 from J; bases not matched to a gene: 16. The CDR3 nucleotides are TGTGCCAGCAGCCCCAAGGCAGGCGGGAGAGGGGGCACAGATACGCAGTATTTT. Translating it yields CASSPKAGGRGGTDTQYF.

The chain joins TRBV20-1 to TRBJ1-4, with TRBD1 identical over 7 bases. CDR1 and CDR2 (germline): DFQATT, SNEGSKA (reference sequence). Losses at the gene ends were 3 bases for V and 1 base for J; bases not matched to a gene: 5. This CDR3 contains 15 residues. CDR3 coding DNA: TGCAGTGCTAGGGACCCAGGGGGAACTAATGAAAAACTGTTTTTT. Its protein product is CSARDPGGTNEKLFF.